This passage covers 16 T cell receptor beta chains from one sample sequenced in a study of shared clonotypes between healthy human individuals. Using immunoSEQ multiplex PCR, the repertoire was profiled, and TCRdb retains in-frame clones only, with some absent. The table includes fewer than 1.4 million clones, around 78% detected once. What was sequenced was memory CD4+ T cells from PBMCs. The subset here: CD45RA-negative fraction. The receptors here all came from a man between 18 and 35 years old in good health. Some clones in this sample may be carry-over from other donors' samples.

This clone was found once. In the same sample, other DNA sequences code for this CDR3. CDR3 in amino acids: CASSLADSTGELFF. CDR3 sequence (DNA): TGCGCCAGCAGCTTGGCCGATAGCACCGGGGAGCTGTTTTTT. The rearrangement joins TRBV5-1 to TRBJ2-2; no reliable D call. Trimming removed 0 bases from V and 4 bases from J, with 7 bases in between. Germline lookup yields CDR1 SGHRS and CDR2 YFSETQ. The CDR3 spans 14 residues.

This chain uses TRBV28 with TRBJ1-1; possibly TRBD1 for D (6 bases). Germline values: CDR1 MDHEN, CDR2 SYDVKM. V was cut by 7 bases and J by 3 bases, with 18 bases left in between. This CDR3 has 15 amino acids. CDR3 in DNA: TGTGCCAGCATTGACGGGGGGCAACAGGACACTGAAGCTTTCTTT. Its translation is CASIDGGQQDTEAFF.

The chain's CDR3 is CASSFHPGLAKAGVNNEQFF. For the CDR3, the DNA is TGTGCCAGCAGCTTCCACCCGGGACTAGCTAAAGCGGGTGTTAACAATGAGCAGTTCTTC. The gene calls are TRBV7-3 and TRBJ2-1, with 9 bases that match TRBD2. V was pared by 3 bases and J by 5 bases, with 20 bases of the junction left unmatched. The germline V gene has CDR1 SGHTA and CDR2 FQGTGA. The CDR3 extends over 20 amino acids.

The chain employs TRBV10-3 and TRBJ2-7; 8 bases align to TRBD1. The length of the CDR3 is 13 residues. Trimming cost V 10 bases and J 1 base; bases outside gene matches: 6. Germline V gene sequence: CDR1 ENHRY, CDR2 SYGVKD. As DNA, the CDR3 is TGTGCCACACGGACAGGGTATTCCTACGAGCAGTACTTC. Translation gives CATRTGYSYEQYF.

The gene calls are TRBV2 and TRBJ1-2, with D maybe TRBD1 (6 bases). Between the trimmed V and J ends, which lost 8 bases and 5 bases, there was a span of 12 bases. This CDR3 has 12 amino acids. From germline, CDR1 is SNHLY and CDR2 FYNNEI. CDR3: CASRGTNYGYTF. CDR3 DNA: TGTGCCAGCCGTGGGACAAATTATGGCTACACCTTC.

The rearrangement links TRBV28 to TRBJ2-2; D is unresolved. V was cut by 3 bases and J by 4 bases, with 9 bases left in between. The germline CDR1 and CDR2 sequences are MDHEN and SYDVKM. The CDR3 runs 14 residues. CDR3 bases: TGTGCCAGCAGTTTCTGGGTCACCACCGGGGAGCTGTTTTTT. This translates into CASSFWVTTGELFF. Together with reference TRBV28 and TRBJ2-2, the CDR3 gives the full variable domain: DVKVTQSSRYLVKRTGEKVFLECVQDMDHENMFWYRQDPGLGLRLIYFSYDVKMKEKGDIPEGYSVSREKKERFSLILESASTNQTSMYLCASSFWVTTGELFFGEGSRLTVL.

The V and J genes are TRBV18 and TRBJ1-1; possibly TRBD1 for D (5 bases). There are 16 residues in the CDR3. Germline V gene data show CDR1 as KGHSH and CDR2 as LQKENI. Trimming pared 6 bases from V and 3 bases from J, leaving 20 bases between. The CDR3 sequence: CASSQSRGAVDTEAFF. The CDR3, as DNA: TGTGCCAGCTCCCAATCGCGAGGGGCTGTAGACACTGAAGCTTTCTTT.

The gene calls are TRBV5-4 and TRBJ1-1; D is unclear. The V gene's germline CDR1 is SGHNT and CDR2 YYREEE (reference sequence). V was clipped by 3 bases and J by 3 bases, with 12 bases between them. This CDR3 region has 14 residues. The CDR3 protein is CASSSGVGDTEAFF. CDR3 DNA: TGTGCCAGCAGCTCCGGGGTTGGGGACACTGAAGCTTTCTTT.

This chain connects TRBV30 to TRBJ1-1, with 7 positions matching TRBD1. V dropped 2 bases and J dropped 8; count of bases not matched to a gene: 5. CDR1 is GTSNPN, CDR2 SVGIG, per germline (reference sequence). The CDR3 extends over 12 amino acids. CDR3 sequence reads: CAWSPVRGEAFF. In DNA form, the CDR3 reads TGTGCCTGGAGTCCCGTCAGGGGGGAAGCTTTCTTT.

This clone was observed a few times. The rearrangement joins TRBV7-2 to TRBJ2-6; 8 bases are a match to TRBD1. The germline gives CDR1 SGHTA, CDR2 FQGNSA. CDR3 size: 17 residues. With V trimmed by 2 bases and J by 0 bases, 3 bases remained unmatched. This CDR3 reads CASSLQGAPSGANVLTF. Written as DNA, the CDR3 is TGTGCCAGCAGCTTACAGGGGGCACCCTCTGGGGCCAACGTCCTGACTTTC.

This clone has only a few counts. The chain couples TRBV7-9 to TRBJ2-7; D is unresolved. Germline V gene sequence: CDR1 SEHNR, CDR2 FQNEAQ (reference sequence). With 5 bases removed from V and 5 bases from J, the gap between germline ends came to 16 bases. The CDR3 length is 14 residues. The CDR3 nucleotides are TGTGCCAGCAGCCGACTTCTGGGGTTACACGAGCAGTACTTC. Its translation is CASSRLLGLHEQYF.

J is TRBJ1-1 and V is TRBV5-8; a weak D match, TRBD1 (6 bases). V gave up 4 bases and J gave up 1 base, with 11 bases separating them. The CDR3 is 14 residues long. Per germline, CDR1 SGHTS and CDR2 YDEGEE. The CDR3 DNA follows: TGTGCCAGCAGCCTCCACAGGGAGAACACTGAAGCTTTCTTT. It yields the protein CASSLHRENTEAFF.

The V call is TRBV28, the J call TRBJ1-2, with 8 nucleotides matching TRBD1. Trimming took 6 bases from V and 1 from J; bases not matched to a gene: 10. This CDR3 comprises 16 residues. CDR1 is MDHEN, CDR2 SYDVKM, per germline. Here the CDR3 reads CASSAPPGQGNYGYTF. The CDR3 nucleotides are TGTGCCAGCAGCGCACCACCAGGACAGGGTAACTATGGCTACACCTTC.

CDR3 DNA sequence: TGCGCCAGCAGCTGGGATCTCCTCGGGACTAGCGGGAGGGCCGGGGAGACCCAGTACTTC. It encodes CASSWDLLGTSGRAGETQYF. The chain joins TRBV5-1 to TRBJ2-5; 16 bases are a match to TRBD2. This CDR3 region has 20 residues. J lost 5 bases, V lost 3 bases, and 16 bases had no gene match. Germline CDR1 is SGHRS and CDR2 is YFSETQ.

The chain employs TRBV28 and TRBJ2-7; maybe TRBD2 (5 bases). V dropped 6 bases and J dropped 7 bases, with 13 bases sitting between them. Germline CDR1 is MDHEN and CDR2 is SYDVKM. This CDR3 has 12 residues. The CDR3 DNA reads TGTGCCAGCAGCCCCGGGATTTTTGAGCAGTACTTC. The encoded protein is CASSPGIFEQYF.

The chain recombines TRBV7-3 with TRBJ2-1, with D possibly being TRBD1 or TRBD2 (6 bases each). This CDR3 comprises 15 residues. Per germline, CDR1 SGHTA and CDR2 FQGTGA. V gave up 5 bases and J gave up 10 bases, with 21 bases separating them. The CDR3 DNA reads TGTGCCAGCAGCCCCCGGGGGCTAGATGGTGGGGAGCAGTTCTTC. Translated: CASSPRGLDGGEQFF.